These T cell receptor beta chains were read from a single sample in a study of blood T cell repertoires in COVID-19. Repertoires were generated with immunoSEQ multiplex PCR, while TCRdb's copy carries only in-frame clones and drops some. The table records more than 200,000 clones, 75% to 90% of them present only once. The sample taken for sequencing was peripheral blood. All receptors derive from a man aged 25-45 years with active or convalescent COVID-19. CDR3s include the opening cysteine and the closing phenylalanine or tryptophan. The D gene is left open where the match is weak. Some rows have no size entry. The others give once, few or many, or a class for an expanded clone.

clone_size	d_call	j_call	v_call	cdr3_nt	cdr3_aa
once	-	TRBJ1-4	TRBV5-1	TGCGCCAGCAGACAGGCAACTAATGAAAAACTGTTTTTT	CASRQATNEKLFF
-	-	TRBJ2-7	TRBV4-3	TGCGCCAGCAGCCCGATCACAGGGTTGTACGAGCAGTACTTC	CASSPITGLYEQYF
-	-	TRBJ2-1	TRBV7-2	TGTGCCAGCAGCCCCATCCGTGCCAGTAACTACAATGAGCAGTTCTTC	CASSPIRASNYNEQFF
-	-	TRBJ1-3	TRBV15	TGTGCCACCACCACAGGGCGCTCTGGAAACACCATATATTTT	CATTTGRSGNTIYF
-	-	TRBJ2-1	TRBV7-9	TGTGCCAGCAGTCAGTCCCAGAGCGGTCTGAATGAGCAGTTCTTC	CASSQSQSGLNEQFF
-	TRBD1	TRBJ2-2	TRBV2	TGTGCCAGCAGCAGGACAGGTGGGCTTAACACCGGGGAGCTGTTTTTT	CASSRTGGLNTGELFF
-	TRBD2	TRBJ2-5	TRBV19	TGTGCCAGTAGTATAGGCCTAGCGGCGGGGCAAGAGACCCAGTACTTC	CASSIGLAAGQETQYF
-	-	TRBJ1-6	TRBV5-8	TGTGCCAGCAGCGAAAGGTTGGGGGGTCGAAGGAGTTCACCCCTCCACTTT	CASSERLGGRRSSPLHF
-	TRBD1	TRBJ1-1	TRBV10-3	TGTGCCATCAGTGATTTAGCCCTGCAGCAGGGGGCGATTGAAGCTTTCTTT	CAISDLALQQGAIEAFF
-	-	TRBJ1-1	TRBV5-1	TGCGCCAGCAGCCGGGATAACCACGGGGGAGAAGCTTTCTTT	CASSRDNHGGEAFF
-	-	TRBJ1-1	TRBV7-2	TGTGCCAGCAGCTTAGCTGGACAGTTTTGGGGTGAAGCTTTCTTT	CASSLAGQFWGEAFF
-	-	TRBJ2-2	TRBV4-1	TGCGCCAGCAGCCAAGAAGGTCGGCGGGGGCTTGGGGAGCTGTTTTTT	CASSQEGRRGLGELFF
-	-	TRBJ1-5	TRBV18	TGTGCCAGCTCCCCCGATGCGCCAAGCAATCAGCCCCAGCATTTT	CASSPDAPSNQPQHF
-	-	TRBJ2-5	TRBV25-1	TGTGCCAGCAGTGAATATGCGCGACAGCAAGAGACCCAGTACTTC	CASSEYARQQETQYF
-	-	TRBJ1-1	TRBV13	TGTGCCAGCAGCTTAGGCCTAGGTAGTGAAGCTTTCTTT	CASSLGLGSEAFF
-	-	TRBJ1-5	TRBV7-2	TGTGCCAGCAGCTTAGGGGCAGATATGTCCCAGCATTTT	CASSLGADMSQHF
-	TRBD2	TRBJ2-3	TRBV5-5	TGTGCCAGCAGCCTAAGGACTAGCGGGGGGGCCACAGATACGCAGTATTTT	CASSLRTSGGATDTQYF
few	-	TRBJ1-5	TRBV19	TGTGCCAGTAGTGACAACAACGGGGGCAATCAGCCCCAGCATTTT	CASSDNNGGNQPQHF
-	-	TRBJ1-2	TRBV9	TGTGCCAGCAGCGTCGCAGGCTATGGCTACACCTTC	CASSVAGYGYTF
few	TRBD1	TRBJ1-5	TRBV5-8	TGTGCCAGCAGCTTGGAGGGACAGGGACATCAGCCCCAGCATTTT	CASSLEGQGHQPQHF
-	-	TRBJ1-2	TRBV29-1	TGCAGCGTTGAAGATCGGCAGGAAGCCTACTATGGCTACACCTTC	CSVEDRQEAYYGYTF
-	TRBD1	TRBJ2-2	TRBV6-1	TGTGCCAGCAGTGAAGGGGACAGGGGGGAGCTGTTTTTT	CASSEGDRGELFF
-	TRBD2	TRBJ2-3	TRBV7-2	TGTGCCAGCAGCCCCCTAGCGGGGGGGCCCGTAGATACGCAGTATTTT	CASSPLAGGPVDTQYF
-	TRBD2	TRBJ2-3	TRBV5-8	TGTGCCAGCAGCTTGATGGGCGGGGGGGCCACGACAGATACGCAGTATTTT	CASSLMGGGATTDTQYF
once	TRBD2	TRBJ2-3	TRBV7-2	TGTGCCAGCAGCTTAGCCCTAGCGGGGTCAGGGGCGCAGTATTTT	CASSLALAGSGAQYF
few	-	TRBJ1-4	TRBV14	TGTGCCAGCAGCCAAGTACGCGGGGGCGGTGAAAAACTGTTTTTT	CASSQVRGGGEKLFF
few	-	TRBJ1-5	TRBV19	TGTGCCAGTAATCCCTCCGGTTATAGCAATCAGCCCCAGCATTTT	CASNPSGYSNQPQHF
once	-	TRBJ2-2	TRBV10-3	TGTGCCATCAGCCCTGCGGGGAACACCGGGGAGCTGTTTTTT	CAISPAGNTGELFF
once	TRBD1	TRBJ2-6	TRBV7-9	TGTGCCAGCAGCCTACTTGGACAGGGCCGCTCTGGGGCCAACGTCCTGACTTTC	CASSLLGQGRSGANVLTF
-	TRBD2	TRBJ2-7	TRBV4-2	TGTGCCAGCAGCCAAGAATCGGCTAGCGGGGCCTCCTACGAGCAGTACTTC	CASSQESASGASYEQYF
-	TRBD1	TRBJ1-1	TRBV4-1	TGCGCCAGCAGCGACCGGGGGACAGGGAACACTGAAGCTTTCTTT	CASSDRGTGNTEAFF
-	-	TRBJ1-2	TRBV2	TGTGCCAGCCTCGTCTCGCCTCAGACAGGATCTAACTATGGCTACACCTTC	CASLVSPQTGSNYGYTF
-	TRBD1	TRBJ1-5	TRBV6-1	TGTGCCAGCAGTGAAGGCCGGGACAGGGGAAATCAGCCCCAGCATTTT	CASSEGRDRGNQPQHF
-	TRBD2	TRBJ2-7	TRBV5-1	TGCGCCAGCAGCGGCGGGACTAGCGTTCCCTACGAGCAGTACTTC	CASSGGTSVPYEQYF
-	-	TRBJ2-4	TRBV27	TGTGCCAGCAGTTCGGACGGGAACCTAAACATTCAGTACTTC	CASSSDGNLNIQYF
-	-	TRBJ1-5	TRBV12-5	TGTGCTAGTGTCGGGAGGTCGGGGAGCAATCAGCCCCAGCATTTT	CASVGRSGSNQPQHF
-	TRBD1	TRBJ2-1	TRBV7-2	TGTGCCAGCAGCTTAACCGGGACAGGTGATAATGAGCAGTTCTTC	CASSLTGTGDNEQFF
-	TRBD2	TRBJ2-1	TRBV28	TGTGCCAGCAGTCCAACCCGGACTAGTGTGGATGAGCAGTTCTTC	CASSPTRTSVDEQFF
-	TRBD1	TRBJ2-2	TRBV6-5	TGTGCCAGCAGTTGGGACAGGGCAAACACCGGGGAGCTGTTTTTT	CASSWDRANTGELFF
few	TRBD1	TRBJ1-4	TRBV7-9	TGTGCCAGCAGCCTCCGGACAGGGGGTATAGAAAAACTGTTTTTT	CASSLRTGGIEKLFF
once	-	TRBJ1-6	TRBV7-8	TGTGCCAGCAGCCCCCCGCAGGCGAGTAATTCACCCCTCCACTTT	CASSPPQASNSPLHF
-	-	TRBJ2-1	TRBV11-2	TGTGCCAGCAGCTCACCGGGAGAGCCCCATGAGCAGTTCTTC	CASSSPGEPHEQFF
-	-	TRBJ2-7	TRBV18	TGTGCCAGCTCACCGTCCTCCGGGACCTACGAGCAGTACTTC	CASSPSSGTYEQYF
-	-	TRBJ1-5	TRBV24-1	TGTGCCACCAGCGAGGGTGGGCCCCAGCATTTT	CATSEGGPQHF
once	TRBD1	TRBJ1-2	TRBV29-1	TGCAGCGCTGGGGACAGGGGGGCTGGCTACACCTTC	CSAGDRGAGYTF
-	-	TRBJ1-2	TRBV12-3/TRBV12-4	TGTGCCAGCAGTTCCTTTCCGGCAGGACTGAGCTTC	CASSSFPAGLSF